The present entry profiles one T cell receptor (beta chain) with its context. This sample was included in a study of identical twins. The authors used template switching to add a universal primer site and gave cDNA unique molecular identifiers. In TCRdb, the 5' RACE reads were re-called with MiXCR into one record per CDR3 protein. Seen here are hundreds of thousands of distinct CDR3 sequences, over 20% observed once, and the top ten hold over 4%. This CDR3 is 17 amino acids long. V dropped 4 bases and J dropped 1; count of bases not matched to a gene: 8. CDR1 DFQATT and CDR2 SNEGSKA come from the germline V gene (reference sequence). This sample also belongs to another study, concerning T cells expressing NK-cell markers. That report adds: Just one sequenced donor of eight was HCMV-seronegative, while seven were seropositive. About six of the donors carried dominant NKG2C+ clonotypes that took up roughly 1.0-7.5% of their CD8+ T cells.

The receptor comes from a woman younger than 30 in good health. The rearrangement uses TRBV20-1 and TRBJ2-3; 13 positions match TRBD2. The sample was PBMCs. This chain's CDR3 is CSAIQLAGGKGTDTQYF. CDR3 bases: TGCAGTGCTATCCAACTAGCGGGAGGGAAGGGCACAGATACGCAGTATTTT.